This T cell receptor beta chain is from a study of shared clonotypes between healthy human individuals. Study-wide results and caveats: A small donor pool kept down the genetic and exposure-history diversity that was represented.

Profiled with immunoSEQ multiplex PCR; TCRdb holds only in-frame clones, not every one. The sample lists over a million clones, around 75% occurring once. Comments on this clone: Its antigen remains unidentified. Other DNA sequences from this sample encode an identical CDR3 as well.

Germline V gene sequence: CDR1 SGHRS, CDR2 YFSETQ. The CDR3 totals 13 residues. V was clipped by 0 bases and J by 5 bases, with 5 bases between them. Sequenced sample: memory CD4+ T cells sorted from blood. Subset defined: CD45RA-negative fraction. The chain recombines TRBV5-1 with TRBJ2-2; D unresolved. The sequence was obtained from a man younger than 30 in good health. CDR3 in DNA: TGCGCCAGCAGCTTGGAACGGACCGGGGAGCTGTTTTTT. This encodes CASSLERTGELFF.